Following are 28 T cell receptor beta chains from one sample sequenced in a study of cytomegalovirus exposure and HLA in healthy donors. The PCR made use of 60 Vbeta and 13 Jbeta primers. Sequenced by immunoSEQ multiplex PCR; TCRdb stores in-frame clones only, minus some. Of about 260,000 clones listed, roughly two thirds are singletons. The sequencing input was PBMCs. The receptor source for this set is a female donor in good health and CMV-seronegative.

The chain recombines TRBV7-8 with TRBJ2-2; a possible D gene is TRBD1 (7 bases). The V end was cut by 1 base, the J end by 5 bases, with 11 bases between. The CDR3 is 15 residues long. Per germline, CDR1 SGHVS and CDR2 FQNEAQ. In nucleotides, the CDR3 is TGTGCCAGCAGCTTAGGCAGGGGGAGGACCGGGGAGCTGTTTTTT. Amino acid sequence: CASSLGRGRTGELFF.

This chain links TRBV6-5 with TRBJ2-7, with D possibly being TRBD1 (6 bases). The CDR3 is 15 amino acids. The V gene's germline CDR1 is MNHEY and CDR2 SVGAGI. V was shortened by 0 bases and J by 3 bases, with 12 bases between the two germline ends. DNA of the CDR3: TGTGCCAGCAGTTACTCGGGCCCACAGGGCTACGAGCAGTACTTC. It specifies CASSYSGPQGYEQYF.

This sequence joins TRBV15 and TRBJ2-7, with D maybe TRBD1 (5 bases). The CDR3 is made up of 15 amino acids. Germline assignment: CDR1 LNHNV and CDR2 YYDKDF (reference sequence). Trimming cost V 0 bases and J 1 base, with 10 bases left between them. The CDR3 loop reads CATSRDSGWSYEQYF. The DNA for the CDR3 is TGTGCCACCAGCAGAGATTCAGGGTGGTCCTACGAGCAGTACTTC.

The rearrangement links TRBV6-4 to TRBJ2-3; 10 positions agree with TRBD2. The trim removed 7 bases at V and 7 bases at J, leaving 8 bases unmatched. The length of the CDR3 is 14 residues. Germline V gene data show CDR1 as MRHNA and CDR2 as SNTAGT. CDR3 nucleotide sequence: TGTGCCAGCAACCGAGCGGGAGGGCCTCATACGCAGTATTTT. It yields the protein CASNRAGGPHTQYF.

The chain combines TRBV15 with TRBJ2-2, with D perhaps TRBD2 (6 bases). Deletions cut 3 bases from V and 2 bases from J, with 16 bases between. The CDR3 runs 17 residues. The germline gives CDR1 LNHNV, CDR2 YYDKDF (reference sequence). This CDR3 reads CATSRTRDLTNTGELFF. Written as DNA, the CDR3 is TGTGCCACCAGCAGGACACGGGACTTGACAAACACCGGGGAGCTGTTTTTT.

The CDR3 reads CAWSVADATGPQHF. In DNA, the CDR3 is TGTGCCTGGAGTGTAGCCGACGCGACTGGGCCCCAGCATTTT. The chain couples TRBV30 to TRBJ1-5; D is uncertain. The CDR3 covers 14 residues. Trimming took 0 bases from V and 9 from J, leaving 15 bases between them. Germline CDR1 and CDR2: GTSNPN and SVGIG (reference sequence).

This CDR3 is CASSRDSATNEKLFF. CDR3 in DNA: TGTGCCAGCAGCCGAGACAGCGCAACTAATGAAAAACTGTTTTTT. The V gene is TRBV7-9, the J gene TRBJ1-4; perhaps TRBD1 as D (5 bases). V was cut by 5 bases and J by 0 bases, with 10 bases left in between. The CDR3 totals 15 residues. Per the germline V gene, CDR1 is SEHNR and CDR2 is FQNEAQ (reference sequence).

V is TRBV11-2 and J is TRBJ1-2, with 7 nucleotides matching TRBD1. CDR1 and CDR2 (germline): SGHAT, FQNNGV. V trimming: 2 bases; J trimming: 5 bases; junction bases outside the gene matches: 5. The CDR3 consists of 14 residues. DNA for the CDR3: TGTGCCAGCAGCTTAAGGGGACAGTCTTATGGCTACACCTTC. Translating gives CASSLRGQSYGYTF.

This chain links TRBV9 with TRBJ2-1, with 9 bases identical to TRBD2. V was pared by 0 bases and J by 4 bases, with 2 bases of the junction left unmatched. Looked up from germline, CDR1 is SGDLS and CDR2 is YYNGEE. The CDR3 extends over 15 amino acids. This CDR3 is CASSVDAGGYNEQFF. CDR3 in DNA: TGTGCCAGCAGCGTAGATGCGGGAGGGTACAATGAGCAGTTCTTC.

As concerns this clone: An end of the junction does not agree with germline; a read error may underlie this. This sequence joins TRBV7-9 and TRBJ2-7; maybe TRBD2 (6 bases). CDR1 and CDR2 from the germline V gene are SEHNR and FQNEAQ (reference sequence). This CDR3 has 12 residues. CDR3 protein: CSSGLAFYEQYF. The CDR3 DNA reads as TGTTCCAGCGGGCTAGCGTTCTACGAGCAGTACTTC.

This chain links TRBV5-1 with TRBJ2-1; TRBD2 aligns across 7 bases. The V gene's germline CDR1 is SGHRS and CDR2 YFSETQ. V gave up 6 bases and J gave up 3 bases; unmatched junction bases: 9. This CDR3 is 15 amino acids long. The CDR3 DNA is TGCGCCAGCAAGCCGAGCGGGGACTACTACAATGAGCAGTTCTTC. Translation: CASKPSGDYYNEQFF.

The V call is TRBV14, the J call TRBJ2-2, with D uncertain. Between the trimmed V and J ends, which lost 2 bases and 1 base, there was a span of 5 bases. The germline V gene encodes CDR1 SGHDN and CDR2 FVKESK. This CDR3 has 14 amino acids. The CDR3 is CASSQIRNTGELFF. CDR3 bases: TGTGCCAGCAGCCAAATCAGGAACACCGGGGAGCTGTTTTTT.

This clone was observed a handful of times. This chain links TRBV6-1 with TRBJ2-7, with D possibly being TRBD1 (5 bases). The CDR3 covers 10 residues. The V gene lost 7 bases and the J gene lost 6 bases, with 7 bases spanning the gap. Germline CDR1 MNHNS, CDR2 SASEGT. CDR3 amino acids: CASKGIEQYF. CDR3 DNA sequence: TGTGCCAGCAAGGGGATCGAGCAGTACTTC.

The chain is built from TRBV30 and TRBJ1-1; 11 nucleotides align to TRBD1. The CDR3 is 17 residues long. The J segment lost 3 bases and the V segment lost 3 bases, leaving 12 bases of the junction unmatched. The germline V gene has CDR1 GTSNPN and CDR2 SVGIG (reference sequence). The CDR3 DNA is TGTGCCTGGAGCCTAGGACAGGGGGCATGGGGGTACACTGAAGCTTTCTTT. This gives the protein CAWSLGQGAWGYTEAFF.

V gene TRBV30 combines with J gene TRBJ1-6, with a possible D match to TRBD1 (6 bases). V lost 0 bases, J lost 6 bases, and 9 bases lay in between. Germline lookup yields CDR1 GTSNPN and CDR2 SVGIG (reference sequence). The CDR3 is 14 amino acids. The CDR3 bases are TGTGCCTGGAGTGTTGGGACAAGTAATTCACCCCTCCACTTT. Residues: CAWSVGTSNSPLHF. The whole variable domain, filled in from reference TRBV30 and TRBJ1-6, reads SQTIHQWPATLVQPVGSPLSLECTVEGTSNPNLYWYRQAAGRGLQLLFYSVGIGQISSEVPQNLSASRPQDRQFILSSKKLLLSDSGFYLCAWSVGTSNSPLHFGNGTRLTVT.

The chain is built from TRBV12-5 and TRBJ1-2; no firm D call. Per germline, CDR1 LGHNT and CDR2 FRNRAP. The CDR3 consists of 17 residues. V was cut by 0 bases and J by 2 bases, with 16 bases left in between. CDR3 nucleotide sequence: TGTGCTAGTGGTTTGGTACTAGGACGGGGAGGGAACTATGGCTACACCTTC. Protein sequence: CASGLVLGRGGNYGYTF.

Here the CDR3 reads CASSRQWTHSLQSSYNEQFF. The CDR3 DNA follows: TGTGCCAGCAGCCGCCAATGGACTCATTCCCTCCAAAGCTCCTACAATGAGCAGTTCTTC. The genes are TRBV14 and TRBJ2-1; D is possibly TRBD2 (5 bases). This CDR3 is built from 20 residues. V lost 4 bases and J lost 0, with 25 bases in between. The V gene's germline CDR1 is SGHDN and CDR2 FVKESK.

The CDR3 spells CASRLTANQPQHF. CDR3 DNA: TGTGCCAGCAGGCTGACAGCAAATCAGCCCCAGCATTTT. The chain couples TRBV28 to TRBJ1-5, with TRBD1 as a possible D gene (5 bases). This CDR3 has 13 residues. Trimming shortened V by 6 bases and J by 4 bases, and 10 bases separated the two germline ends. In germline, CDR1 is MDHEN, CDR2 SYDVKM. The full variable domain, rest sourced from reference TRBV28 and TRBJ1-5, is DVKVTQSSRYLVKRTGEKVFLECVQDMDHENMFWYRQDPGLGLRLIYFSYDVKMKEKGDIPEGYSVSREKKERFSLILESASTNQTSMYLCASRLTANQPQHFGDGTRLSIL.

This chain links TRBV10-1 with TRBJ2-7; TRBD2 aligns across 13 bases. From germline, CDR1 is WNHNN and CDR2 SYGVQD (reference sequence). The CDR3 contains 15 residues. The junction had 5 bases not matched to a gene; V was cut back by 3 bases and J by 6 bases. The DNA of the CDR3 is TGCGCCAGCAGTGATGAGACTAGCGGGAGGAGCGAGCAGTACTTC. Encoded protein: CASSDETSGRSEQYF.

Regarding this clone: Other nucleotide sequences from this sample produce the same CDR3. The CDR3 protein is CASSSQGNTEAFF. In DNA form, the CDR3 reads TGCGCCAGCAGCTCTCAGGGGAACACTGAAGCTTTCTTT. The rearrangement links TRBV5-1 to TRBJ1-1, with TRBD1 as a possible D gene (5 bases). The CDR3 is made up of 13 amino acids. CDR1 and CDR2 (germline): SGHRS, YFSETQ. The V gene lost 3 bases and the J gene lost 1 base, with 7 bases spanning the gap.

The DNA for the CDR3 is TGTGCCAGTAGTATGCAACGACAGGGGAACTATGGCTACACCTTC. It encodes CASSMQRQGNYGYTF. The chain employs TRBV19 and TRBJ1-2; 8 positions agree with TRBD1. Germline V gene lookup returns CDR1 LNHDA and CDR2 SQIVND (reference sequence). The CDR3 sequence is 15 residues long. Trimming at V came to 3 bases and at J to 2 bases, leaving 5 bases not matched to a gene.

This clone was detected only a few times. The chain couples TRBV27 to TRBJ1-1; 8 bases agree with TRBD1. The junction had 3 bases not matched to a gene; V was cut back by 5 bases and J by 4 bases. CDR1 MNHEY and CDR2 SMNVEV come from the germline V gene (reference sequence). The CDR3 length is 13 residues. CDR3 sequence: CASSADRGTEAFF. The CDR3 nucleotides are TGTGCCAGCAGTGCCGACAGGGGCACTGAAGCTTTCTTT.

The genes are TRBV11-3 and TRBJ2-3; D is unresolved. Germline V CDR1 and CDR2: SGHNT, YENEEA. The CDR3 extends over 14 amino acids. Trimming stripped 3 bases from V and 4 bases from J, with 11 bases between. The DNA for the CDR3 is TGTGCCAGCAGCTTGGAGCAGCGCTCAGATACGCAGTATTTT. Translating it yields CASSLEQRSDTQYF.

This clone occurred once. V usage is TRBV28 and J usage is TRBJ2-1; D may be TRBD1 (5 bases). V was trimmed by 6 bases and J by 4 bases, leaving 19 bases between them. The germline V gene has CDR1 MDHEN and CDR2 SYDVKM. The CDR3 runs 16 residues. CDR3 DNA sequence: TGTGCCAGCAGCTACAATAGGTTTAGGACATACAATGAGCAGTTCTTC. This sequence encodes CASSYNRFRTYNEQFF.

The rearrangement joins TRBV18 to TRBJ2-5; maybe TRBD1 (5 bases). Germline CDR1 and CDR2: KGHSH and LQKENI. The length of the CDR3 is 15 residues. With 2 bases removed from V and 2 bases from J, the gap between germline ends came to 12 bases. The DNA of the CDR3 is TGTGCCAGCTCACCAGGGGCCGGCCGTCAAGAGACCCAGTACTTC. This codes for CASSPGAGRQETQYF. The full variable domain, in which reference TRBV18 and TRBJ2-5 provide the parts outside the CDR3, is NAGVMQNPRHLVRRRGQEARLRCSPMKGHSHVYWYRQLPEEGLKFMVYLQKENIIDESGMPKERFSAEFPKEGPSILRIQQVVRGDSAAYFCASSPGAGRQETQYFGPGTRLLVL.

The V and J genes are TRBV7-6 and TRBJ2-2, with a tentative D call TRBD2 (5 bases). The germline gives CDR1 SGHVS, CDR2 FNYEAQ. V shed 1 base and J shed 0 bases, with 9 bases lying between them. This CDR3 is 16 amino acids long. For the CDR3, the DNA is TGTGCCAGCAGCTTAGTGCCGGGGACGAACACCGGGGAGCTGTTTTTT. It codes for CASSLVPGTNTGELFF.

The chain employs TRBV19 and TRBJ2-3; 11 nucleotides line up with TRBD2. The CDR3 length is 18 residues. The V and J ends lost 5 bases and 1 base, in that order; junction bases with no gene match: 11. Germline V gene sequence: CDR1 LNHDA, CDR2 SQIVND (reference sequence). Here the CDR3 reads CASSGRLAGRVGTDTQYF. The CDR3 region has the DNA TGTGCCAGTAGTGGCCGACTAGCGGGACGGGTTGGCACAGATACGCAGTATTTT.

This clone occurred a few times. The rearrangement uses TRBV10-3 and TRBJ2-3, with 13 bases that match TRBD2. Unmatched junction bases numbered 6, after V lost 6 bases and J lost 3 bases. The CDR3 contains 16 residues. Germline loops: CDR1 ENHRY, CDR2 SYGVKD. The CDR3 DNA sequence: TGTGCCATCAGGCCGGGACTAGCGGGATCTACAGATACGCAGTATTTT. Amino acids: CAIRPGLAGSTDTQYF.